This T cell receptor beta chain was documented in a study of blood T cell repertoires in COVID-19. About the study: Some COVID-19 samples were acute and others convalescent; all came from the United States, Italy and Spain. T cells, B-cell-depleted T cells, or PBMCs supplied cDNA or gDNA.

Generated by immunoSEQ multiplex PCR, the TCRdb table keeps only in-frame clones and is missing some. The table lists about 220,000 clones, approximately 80% of them singletons. This clone was recorded a few times. The clonotype originates from a human donor in a cohort sampled during active COVID-19. Sequencing was carried out using peripheral blood.

The CDR3, as DNA: TGTGCCAGCAGCCTAAACAGGGGGTCGTCCGGGGAGCTGTTTTTT. Translation: CASSLNRGSSGELFF. The chain carries TRBV11-2 and TRBJ2-2; 8 nucleotides match TRBD1. The V gene's germline CDR1 is SGHAT and CDR2 FQNNGV. Germline trimming cut 5 bases from V and 6 bases from J; bases unmatched to any gene: 8. This CDR3 is built from 15 residues.